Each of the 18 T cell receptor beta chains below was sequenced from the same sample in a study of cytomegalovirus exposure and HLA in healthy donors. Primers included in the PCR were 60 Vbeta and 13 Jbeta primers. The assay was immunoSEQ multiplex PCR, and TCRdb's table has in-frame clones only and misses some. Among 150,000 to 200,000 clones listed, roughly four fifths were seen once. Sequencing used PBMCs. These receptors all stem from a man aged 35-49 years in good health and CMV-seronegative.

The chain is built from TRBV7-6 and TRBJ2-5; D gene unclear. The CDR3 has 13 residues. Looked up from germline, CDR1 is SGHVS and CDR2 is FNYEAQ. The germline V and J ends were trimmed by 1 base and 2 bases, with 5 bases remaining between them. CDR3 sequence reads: CASSLGSQETQYF. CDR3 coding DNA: TGTGCCAGCAGCTTAGGCAGTCAAGAGACCCAGTACTTC.

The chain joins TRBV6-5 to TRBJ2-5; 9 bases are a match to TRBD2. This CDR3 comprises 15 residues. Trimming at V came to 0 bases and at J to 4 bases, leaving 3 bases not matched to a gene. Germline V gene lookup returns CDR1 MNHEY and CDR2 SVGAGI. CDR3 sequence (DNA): TGTGCCAGCAGTTACTCTAGCGGGGGACCAGAGACCCAGTACTTC. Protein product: CASSYSSGGPETQYF.

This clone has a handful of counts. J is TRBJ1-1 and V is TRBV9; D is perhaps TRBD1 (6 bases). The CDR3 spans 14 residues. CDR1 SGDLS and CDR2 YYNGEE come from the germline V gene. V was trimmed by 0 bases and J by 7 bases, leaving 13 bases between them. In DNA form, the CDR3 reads TGTGCCAGCAGCGTAGAAGGGGGGGCGGGTGAAGCTTTCTTT. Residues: CASSVEGGAGEAFF.

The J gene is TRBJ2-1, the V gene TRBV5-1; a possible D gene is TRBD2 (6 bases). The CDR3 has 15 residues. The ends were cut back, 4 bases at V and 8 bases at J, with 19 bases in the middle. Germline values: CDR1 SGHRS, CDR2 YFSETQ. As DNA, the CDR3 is TGCGCCAGCAGCCCGGACTACCCCCCTCGCTATGAGCAGTTCTTC. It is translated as CASSPDYPPRYEQFF.

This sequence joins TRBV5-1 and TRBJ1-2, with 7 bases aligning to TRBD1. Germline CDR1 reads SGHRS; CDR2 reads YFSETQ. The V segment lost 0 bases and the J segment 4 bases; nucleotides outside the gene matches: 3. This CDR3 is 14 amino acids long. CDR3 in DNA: TGCGCCAGCAGCTTGGCCGACAGGGCCTATGGCTACACCTTC. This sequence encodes CASSLADRAYGYTF.

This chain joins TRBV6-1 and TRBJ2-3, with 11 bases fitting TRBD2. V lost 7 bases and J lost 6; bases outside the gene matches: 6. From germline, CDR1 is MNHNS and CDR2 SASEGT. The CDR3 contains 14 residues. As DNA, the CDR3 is TGTGCCAGCAATATAGCGGGGGGGGTGGATACGCAGTATTTT. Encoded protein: CASNIAGGVDTQYF.

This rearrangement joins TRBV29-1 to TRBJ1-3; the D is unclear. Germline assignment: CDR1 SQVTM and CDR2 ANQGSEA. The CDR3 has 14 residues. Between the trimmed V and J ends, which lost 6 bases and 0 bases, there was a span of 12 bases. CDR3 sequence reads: CSVRDRSSGNTIYF. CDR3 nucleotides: TGCAGCGTAAGAGACCGGAGCTCTGGAAACACCATATATTTT. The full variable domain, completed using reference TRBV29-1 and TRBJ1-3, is SAVISQKPSRDICQRGTSLTIQCQVDSQVTMMFWYRQQPGQSLTLIATANQGSEATYESGFVIDKFPISRPNLTFSTLTVSNMSPEDSSIYLCSVRDRSSGNTIYFGEGSWLTVV.

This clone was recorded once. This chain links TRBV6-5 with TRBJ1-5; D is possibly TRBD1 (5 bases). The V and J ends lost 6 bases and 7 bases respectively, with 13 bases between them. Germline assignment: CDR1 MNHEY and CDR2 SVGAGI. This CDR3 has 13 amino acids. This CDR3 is CASSQWRGQPQHF. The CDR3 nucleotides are TGTGCCAGCAGCCAGTGGAGGGGCCAGCCCCAGCATTTT.

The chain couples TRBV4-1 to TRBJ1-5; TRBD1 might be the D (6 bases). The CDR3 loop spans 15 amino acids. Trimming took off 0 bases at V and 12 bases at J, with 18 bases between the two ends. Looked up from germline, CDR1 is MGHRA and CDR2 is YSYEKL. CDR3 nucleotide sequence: TGCGCCAGCAGCCAAGACGGCAGGGGCTTCGGGAACCAGCATTTT. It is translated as CASSQDGRGFGNQHF.

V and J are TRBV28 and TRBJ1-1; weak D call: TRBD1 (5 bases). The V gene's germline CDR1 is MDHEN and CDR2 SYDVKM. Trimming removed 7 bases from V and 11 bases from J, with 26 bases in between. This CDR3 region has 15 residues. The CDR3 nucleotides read TGTGCCAGCACCCTTTATGGCGGACACCGGGTTTTCGCTTTCTTT. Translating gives CASTLYGGHRVFAFF.

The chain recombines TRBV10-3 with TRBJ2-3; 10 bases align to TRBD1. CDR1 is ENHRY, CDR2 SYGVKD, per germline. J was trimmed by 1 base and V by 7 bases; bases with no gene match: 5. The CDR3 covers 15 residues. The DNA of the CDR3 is TGTGCCATCACACCCGGGACAGGGGGCACAGATACGCAGTATTTT. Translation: CAITPGTGGTDTQYF.

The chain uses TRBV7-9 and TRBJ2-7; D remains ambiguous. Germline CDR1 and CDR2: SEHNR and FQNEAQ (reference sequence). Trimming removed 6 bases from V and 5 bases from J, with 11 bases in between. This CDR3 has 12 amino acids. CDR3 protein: CASSSPRNEQYF. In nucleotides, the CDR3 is TGTGCCAGCAGTAGCCCGAGGAACGAGCAGTACTTC.

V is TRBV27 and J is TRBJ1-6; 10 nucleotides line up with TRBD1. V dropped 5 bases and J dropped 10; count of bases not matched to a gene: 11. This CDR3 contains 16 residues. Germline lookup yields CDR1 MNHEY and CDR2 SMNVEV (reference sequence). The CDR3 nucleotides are TGTGCCAGCAGTCCACTGGGACAGGGGTATCGGTCACCCCTCCACTTT. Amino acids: CASSPLGQGYRSPLHF.

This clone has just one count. The CDR3 reads CASSLSGTAYEQYF. The CDR3 DNA reads as TGCGCCAGCAGCTTGAGCGGGACCGCCTACGAGCAGTACTTC. The chain couples TRBV5-1 to TRBJ2-5; 7 bases are shared with TRBD2. The assigned J gene may be wrong: the sequence end matches TRBJ2-7 better. In germline, CDR1 is SGHRS, CDR2 YFSETQ. CDR3 length: 14 amino acids.

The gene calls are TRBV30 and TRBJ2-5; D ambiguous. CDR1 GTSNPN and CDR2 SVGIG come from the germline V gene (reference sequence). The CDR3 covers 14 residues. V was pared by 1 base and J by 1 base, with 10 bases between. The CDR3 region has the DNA TGTGCCTGGAGTGCAACTGAAATCCAAGAGACCCAGTACTTC. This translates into CAWSATEIQETQYF.

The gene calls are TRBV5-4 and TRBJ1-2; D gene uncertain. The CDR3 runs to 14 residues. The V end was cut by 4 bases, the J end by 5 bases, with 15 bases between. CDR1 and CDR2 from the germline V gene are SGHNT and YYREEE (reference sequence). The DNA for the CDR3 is TGTGCCAGCAGCGAAAAGACTGCTGCTTATGGCTACACCTTC. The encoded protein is CASSEKTAAYGYTF.

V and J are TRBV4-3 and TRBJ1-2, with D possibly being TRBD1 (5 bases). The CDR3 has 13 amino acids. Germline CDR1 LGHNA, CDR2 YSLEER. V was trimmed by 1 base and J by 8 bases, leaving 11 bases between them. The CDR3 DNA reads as TGCGCCAGCAGCCAAGTCGGGGGAGGGGGCTACACCTTC. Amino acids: CASSQVGGGGYTF.

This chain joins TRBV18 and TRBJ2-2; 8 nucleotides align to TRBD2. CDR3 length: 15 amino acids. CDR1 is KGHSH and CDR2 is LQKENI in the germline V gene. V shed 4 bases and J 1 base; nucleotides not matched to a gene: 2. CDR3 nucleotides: TGTGCCAGCTCACTCACTAGCGGGAACACCGGGGAGCTGTTTTTT. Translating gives CASSLTSGNTGELFF. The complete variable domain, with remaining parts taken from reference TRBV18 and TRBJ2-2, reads NAGVMQNPRHLVRRRGQEARLRCSPMKGHSHVYWYRQLPEEGLKFMVYLQKENIIDESGMPKERFSAEFPKEGPSILRIQQVVRGDSAAYFCASSLTSGNTGELFFGEGSRLTVL.